This TCR beta chain is from a study of T cells in Graves' hyperthyroidism and ophthalmopathy (dated by TCRdb to between 2017 and 2020). Regarding the research as a whole: Peripheral blood samples were taken at initial diagnosis, before any treatment was given. To identify TCR V-J signatures that set the groups apart, the researchers used a discovery cohort of 90 to 100 patients, made up of 40 to 45 with Graves' ophthalmopathy and about 55 with stable Graves' hyperthyroidism. Prospective prediction of ophthalmopathy was tested in an independent validation cohort of 18 to 20 hyperthyroidism patients and 15 to 17 patients who later progressed to ophthalmopathy. The approximately 100 discovery patients were divided at random into training and test sets in a 7:3 ratio. In addition, the study compared T-cell repertoires in thyroid tissue and in blood from about 6 Graves' hyperthyroidism patients. Once sampling was done, hyperthyroidism patients were given methimazole at a starting dose of 30 mg daily, whereas ophthalmopathy patients were given high-dose intravenous methylprednisolone. The paper describes TCR Vbeta CDR3 sequencing of 135 peripheral blood samples, made up of some 40 ophthalmopathy patients, 70 to 75 hyperthyroidism patients and 17 progressor patients. General conclusions and limits of the study: In validation, the model predicted progression to ophthalmopathy with approximately 71% sensitivity and less than 75% specificity, a median of 6.5 months before onset. A model built on a 13 V-J signature distinguished ophthalmopathy from stable hyperthyroidism, reaching around 88% sensitivity and 81.08% specificity in cross-validation and 80%/75% in testing. No statistical method was used to set the sample size in advance, and investigators knew the group allocation. Most expanded thyroid clonotypes (frequency above 0.001) were also found in blood, which suggests that blood repertoires may mirror thyroid immune responses.

Stable Graves' hyperthyroidism was defined as no progression to ophthalmopathy during 18 months of follow-up. Hyperthyroidism patients were newly diagnosed, had a disease duration of under 2 months, and were aged 18 to 65 years. Patients with uncontrolled infections, other autoimmune diseases, pregnancy or lactation were excluded. Diagnoses relied on clinical symptoms, serum thyroxine and TRAb, thyroid ultrasound and orbital computed tomography. Ficoll-Paque density gradient centrifugation was used to isolate PBMCs from 8.5 to 10 ml of fresh peripheral blood. Total RNA was extracted using Trizol reagent, and RNA quality was assessed on an Agilent 2100 Bioanalyzer. The TCR beta CDR3 regions were amplified from the RNA transcripts. The TCR CDR3 was subjected to a first round of RT-PCR using the HTBI primer set and the Qiagen OneStep RT-PCR kit. A second multiplex PCR round built the libraries, followed by size selection and purification. Libraries were sequenced paired-end with 100 bp reads on an Illumina HiSeq2000. In the original analysis: SOAPnuke was used to process the raw data, removing reads that contained adapters or uncalled bases, had a mean Phred below 15, or lacked an exact match to the constant primer or identifier. COPE v1.2.5 was used to merge the high-quality paired reads, and each unique nucleotide sequence was defined as a clonotype. MiTCR v1.1 was used to align clonotypes to the IMGT TRBV, TRBD and TRBJ reference segments. Only V-J combinations with frequency above 0.0001, covering approximately 99% of repertoires, were analysed. A TCS score was defined as the ratio between F50 (clonal expansion) and ExV (chaos), using BLOSUM62-based TCRdist between CDR3 peptides within each V-J. Welch's t-statistics and random forest reduced roughly 500 V-J features to roughly 13, which were used in a naive Bayes classifier (R e1071). TCRdb reprocessing: public reads trimmed at Q25 with fastp, clones called with MiXCR, in-frame beta chains kept. Every entry covers one CDR3 protein and lists the most common genes and DNA from its rows. In this record, the V and J calls reflect TCRdb's handling and not the investigators' own analysis. The sample includes about 700,000 distinct CDR3 sequences, with roughly 15% observed a single time. The ten largest clones add up to roughly a tenth of the sample.

V is shortened by 7 bases, J by 0 bases, and the region joining them spans 15 bases. The germline V gene (reference sequence) specifies DFQATT as CDR1 and SNEGSKA as CDR2. Counted from cysteine to phenylalanine, this CDR3 has 15 amino acids. Of the read, only the CDR3 DNA is kept; its 45 bases are in frame from base 1. There are many counts of this clonotype. No cognate antigen has been identified for it. Within one base of it there is no much larger clone, and no base qualities were kept. This TCR was recovered from a woman aged 18-30 years with Graves' hyperthyroidism. Sample: blood. The chain is assembled from TRBV20-1 and TRBJ2-2; the D gene remains uncertain. CDR3 reads: CSVLRRQTNTGELFF. The nucleotide sequence is TGCAGTGTCCTTCGGCGGCAGACGAACACCGGGGAGCTGTTTTTT.